One sample yielded the 29 T cell receptor beta chains listed below, sequenced in a study of T-cell reconstitution after alpha-beta-depleted transplantation in children. Unique molecular identifiers featured in how the TCRbeta library was prepared. TCRdb itself ran the PCR reads through MiXCR, one entry per CDR3 protein. The table includes about 110,000 distinct CDR3 sequences, 10% detected once. The sample in question was PBMCs from the stem cell graft donor, obtained from the stem cell graft. These receptors were collected from a human donor who donated a stem cell graft to a child with acute lymphoblastic leukemia.

This clonotype was detected many times. The chain couples TRBV19 to TRBJ2-3; D not certain. Germline CDR1 reads LNHDA; CDR2 reads SQIVND (reference sequence). The V end lost 4 bases, the J end lost 5 bases, and 4 bases lay between the germline ends. CDR3 size: 11 residues. The CDR3 coding sequence is TGTGCCAGTAGTAACGGAGATACGCAGTATTTT. Translated: CASSNGDTQYF.

This clonotype has ten or more counts. The chain employs TRBV4-1 and TRBJ1-2, with D possibly TRBD1 on 6 matching bases. This CDR3 is 14 amino acids long. V shed 1 base and J shed 8 bases, with 14 bases lying between them. Looked up from germline, CDR1 is MGHRA and CDR2 is YSYEKL. CDR3: CASSQGSGGGGYTF. CDR3 nucleotides: TGCGCCAGCAGCCAAGGGAGCGGGGGCGGGGGCTACACCTTC.

This clonotype was counted many times. The V call is TRBV5-1, the J call TRBJ2-4; the D gene is possibly TRBD2 (5 bases). V was pared by 4 bases and J by 2 bases, with 7 bases between. Looked up from germline, CDR1 is SGHRS and CDR2 is YFSETQ. The CDR3 loop spans 13 amino acids. The CDR3 loop is CASSSGTKNIQYF. The CDR3 region has the DNA TGCGCCAGCAGCAGCGGTACCAAAAACATTCAGTACTTC.

The chain uses TRBV3-1 and TRBJ2-2, with D unclear. CDR1 is LGHDT and CDR2 is YNNKEL in the germline V gene (reference sequence). This CDR3 region has 14 residues. Trimming removed 5 bases from V and 1 base from J, with 8 bases in between. The CDR3 spells CASSETRNTGELFF. Written as DNA, the CDR3 is TGTGCCAGCAGCGAGACGAGGAACACCGGGGAGCTGTTTTTT.

Many counts were recorded for this clonotype. The chain is built from TRBV20-1 and TRBJ2-7; D remains unclear. This CDR3 has 15 amino acids. Per the germline V gene, CDR1 is DFQATT and CDR2 is SNEGSKA (reference sequence). Between the trimmed V and J ends, which lost 0 bases and 5 bases, there was a span of 17 bases. CDR3 sequence reads: CSAREGSGPWDEQYF. The CDR3 bases are TGCAGTGCTAGAGAGGGCTCCGGCCCCTGGGACGAGCAGTACTTC.

There are many counts of this clonotype. The chain employs TRBV10-1 and TRBJ2-5; D remains unclear. Per the germline V gene, CDR1 is WNHNN and CDR2 is SYGVQD (reference sequence). Between the trimmed V and J ends, which lost 6 bases and 4 bases, there was a span of 15 bases. This CDR3 contains 14 residues. The CDR3 loop reads CASSRDRRGETQYF. CDR3 DNA: TGCGCCAGCAGCCGAGATCGTAGAGGAGAGACCCAGTACTTC.

This clonotype was observed many times. The chain joins TRBV12-3 or TRBV12-4 to TRBJ2-3, with 8 bases fitting TRBD2. CDR3 size: 15 residues. The J segment lost 1 base and the V segment lost 4 bases, leaving 4 bases of the junction unmatched. CDR3 bases: TGTGCCAGCAGTTGGCGGGGGGAGGGCACAGATACGCAGTATTTT. This codes for CASSWRGEGTDTQYF.

This clonotype came up many times. The chain links TRBV5-1 to TRBJ1-5, with TRBD1 matching over 7 bases. V shed 3 bases, J shed 3 bases, and the junction held 3 bases outside the gene matches. CDR3 size: 14 residues. Germline V CDR1 and CDR2: SGHRS, YFSETQ. The CDR3 spells CASSSTGDNQPQHF. The CDR3 DNA reads as TGCGCCAGCAGCTCTACAGGGGACAATCAGCCCCAGCATTTT.

This clonotype was seen repeatedly, ten times or more. The chain combines TRBV7-2 with TRBJ2-6; D gene ambiguous. The CDR3 sequence is 16 residues long. CDR1 and CDR2 (germline): SGHTA, FQGNSA. V dropped 4 bases and J dropped 1 base, with 11 bases sitting between them. The CDR3 region has the DNA TGTGCCAGCAGCTCTCGAAGACTTTCTGGGGCCAACGTCCTGACTTTC. This encodes CASSSRRLSGANVLTF.

In the case of this clonotype: This sequence may be a read error, since a much larger clone differs from it by one base. The chain recombines TRBV20-1 with TRBJ2-2; D might be TRBD1 or TRBD2, each matching 5 bases. The CDR3 covers 13 residues. Germline V gene lookup returns CDR1 DFQATT and CDR2 SNEGSKA (reference sequence). As DNA, the CDR3 is TGCGGTGCCCTGGGACCCTACACCGGGGAGCTGTTTTTT. Its translation: CGALGPYTGELFF.

This clonotype was counted many times. The chain recombines TRBV9 with TRBJ1-1; D not certain. The V gene's germline CDR1 is SGDLS and CDR2 YYNGEE. The CDR3 is 14 amino acids. Trimming took off 0 bases at V and 5 bases at J, with 11 bases between the two ends. CDR3 sequence: CASSVVGPSTEAFF. Written as DNA, the CDR3 is TGTGCCAGCAGCGTAGTAGGACCAAGTACTGAAGCTTTCTTT.

This clonotype was seen at least ten times. The chain is built from TRBV12-3 or TRBV12-4 and TRBJ1-2; TRBD1 matches at 8 bases. CDR3 size: 13 residues. The junction had 7 bases not matched to a gene; V was cut back by 6 bases and J by 7 bases. Written as DNA, the CDR3 is TGTGCCAGCAGCCTCAGGGGGCGAGGTGGCTACACCTTC. As protein: CASSLRGRGGYTF.

This clonotype came up a few times. V gene TRBV24-1 combines with J gene TRBJ2-1; 11 nucleotides align to TRBD1. The germline V gene has CDR1 KGHDR and CDR2 SFDVKD. V dropped 3 bases and J dropped 2; count of bases not matched to a gene: 8. CDR3 size: 18 residues. The CDR3 DNA reads TGTGCCACCAGTGATATCCGGGACAGGGGGTCCACCTACAATGAGCAGTTCTTC. This encodes CATSDIRDRGSTYNEQFF.

Details on this clonotype: A read error may be the cause here, since a much bigger clone is one base away. The chain joins TRBV5-1 to TRBJ1-6, with D possibly being TRBD1 (5 bases). Trimming took off 6 bases at V and 7 bases at J, with 14 bases between the two ends. CDR1 is SGHRS and CDR2 is YFSETQ in the germline V gene. The CDR3 totals 14 residues. This CDR3 is CASIPRVGNSPLHF. In DNA, the CDR3 is TGCGCCAGCATCCCCAGGGTCGGGAATTCACCCCTCCACTTT.

In this sample, this clonotype turned up many times. The chain joins TRBV5-6 to TRBJ2-1; D not resolved. Germline V gene data show CDR1 as SGHDT and CDR2 as YYEEEE. This CDR3 spans 14 amino acids. Between the trimmed V and J ends, which lost 2 bases and 0 bases, there was a span of 6 bases. The CDR3 nucleotides are TGTGCCAGCAGCTTTTCTTACTCCTACAATGAGCAGTTCTTC. Its translation is CASSFSYSYNEQFF.

This clonotype was observed many times. The genes are TRBV6-2 or TRBV6-3 and TRBJ1-1; D is undetermined. Trimming removed 2 bases from V and 0 bases from J, with 7 bases in between. CDR1 is MNHEY and CDR2 is SVGEGT in the germline V gene. The CDR3 contains 14 residues. CDR3 protein: CASSYTDLNTEAFF. CDR3 in DNA: TGTGCCAGCAGTTACACCGACTTGAACACTGAAGCTTTCTTT.

This clonotype was seen many times. The chain uses TRBV29-1 and TRBJ1-2; no definite D call. CDR3 length: 13 amino acids. Germline CDR1 is SQVTM and CDR2 is ANQGSEA. V shed 1 base and J shed 4 bases, with 10 bases lying between them. The CDR3: CSVEGGNVYGYTF. CDR3 nucleotides: TGCAGCGTTGAAGGCGGGAACGTCTATGGCTACACCTTC.

This clonotype occurred many times. The genes are TRBV6-2 or TRBV6-3 and TRBJ2-5; D gene uncertain. This CDR3 has 12 residues. Trimming cost V 5 bases and J 5 bases, with 9 bases left between them. Germline V gene lookup returns CDR1 MNHEY and CDR2 SVGEGT. The CDR3 region has the DNA TGTGCCAGCAGTCCCGACCGGGAGACCCAGTACTTC. Its translation: CASSPDRETQYF.

The chain combines TRBV6-4 with TRBJ2-1; a weak D match, TRBD1 (6 bases). Germline V gene sequence: CDR1 MRHNA, CDR2 SNTAGT. The CDR3 consists of 13 residues. Deletions cut 2 bases from V and 5 bases from J, with 7 bases between. The CDR3 nucleotides read TGTGCCAGCAGTGACCGGGACAACAATGAGCAGTTCTTC. It codes for CASSDRDNNEQFF.

This clonotype was seen at least ten times. The rearrangement joins TRBV12-3 or TRBV12-4 to TRBJ2-2; D gene ambiguous. Deletions cut 4 bases from V and 5 bases from J, with 14 bases between. This CDR3 has 15 amino acids. CDR3 protein: CASSSSQWRTGELFF. The DNA of the CDR3 is TGTGCCAGCAGTTCCTCGCAGTGGCGGACCGGGGAGCTGTTTTTT.

This clonotype was recorded at least ten times. The chain recombines TRBV20-1 with TRBJ2-3; 13 bases map to TRBD2. J lost 1 base, V lost 0 bases, and 7 bases had no gene match. Germline assignment: CDR1 DFQATT and CDR2 SNEGSKA (reference sequence). CDR3 length: 18 residues. CDR3 DNA sequence: TGCAGTGCTAGAGAACAGGGACTAGCGGGACGGGGCACAGATACGCAGTATTTT. Translating gives CSAREQGLAGRGTDTQYF.

The sample holds many counts of this clonotype. This chain joins TRBV6-1 and TRBJ2-7; D gene unclear. Trimming left V 7 bases short and J 3 bases short, with 10 bases between. Germline-derived CDR1 and CDR2 are MNHNS and SASEGT. CDR3 length: 12 residues. The CDR3 DNA reads as TGTGCCAGCAAAGAAGACCTCTACGAGCAGTACTTC. Translated: CASKEDLYEQYF.

This clonotype came up many times. The genes are TRBV12-3 or TRBV12-4 and TRBJ1-2, with 9 bases that match TRBD1. J lost 1 base, V lost 3 bases, and 3 bases had no gene match. The CDR3 has 15 amino acids. The CDR3 DNA sequence: TGTGCCAGCAGTTTTTGGACAGGGGATAACTATGGCTACACCTTC. Its protein is CASSFWTGDNYGYTF.

This clonotype occurred many times. This chain's CDR3 is CASSQAGSYNEQFF. As DNA, the CDR3 is TGTGCCAGCAGCCAAGCGGGATCCTACAATGAGCAGTTCTTC. The chain is built from TRBV6-1 and TRBJ2-1; 7 bases fit TRBD2. V gave up 6 bases and J gave up 1 base; unmatched junction bases: 3. CDR3 size: 14 residues. Germline CDR1 MNHNS, CDR2 SASEGT.

This clonotype was detected only a few times. The chain links TRBV6-1 to TRBJ1-6; 8 bases map to TRBD1. The CDR3 runs to 14 residues. Trimming at V came to 6 bases and at J to 7 bases, leaving 5 bases not matched to a gene. Germline CDR1 reads MNHNS; CDR2 reads SASEGT. In nucleotides, the CDR3 is TGTGCCAGCAGCACGCAGGGGGCGAATTCACCCCTCCACTTT. This translates into CASSTQGANSPLHF.

J is TRBJ1-4 and V is TRBV7-3; D unclear. The germline V and J ends were trimmed by 8 bases and 8 bases, with 15 bases remaining between them. This CDR3 has 13 residues. Germline CDR1 and CDR2: SGHTA and FQGTGA. The CDR3 coding sequence is TGTGCCAGCGGGAGGTCCCCCGGGGAAAAACTGTTTTTT. This translates into CASGRSPGEKLFF.

This clonotype occurred a few times. The genes are TRBV11-2 and TRBJ2-6; D is ambiguous. This CDR3 has 19 amino acids. CDR1 is SGHAT, CDR2 FQNNGV, per germline. Trimming cost V 3 bases and J 0 bases, with 18 bases left between them. The CDR3 protein is CASSFLGWAARSGANVLTF. For the CDR3, the DNA is TGTGCCAGCAGCTTTTTGGGATGGGCCGCTCGCTCTGGGGCCAACGTCCTGACTTTC.

This clonotype was observed many times. V usage is TRBV20-1 and J usage is TRBJ1-1; 12 bases line up with TRBD1. Germline V gives CDR1 DFQATT, CDR2 SNEGSKA (reference sequence). Losses at the gene ends were 0 bases for V and 3 bases for J; bases not matched to a gene: 5. This CDR3 comprises 16 residues. In nucleotides, the CDR3 is TGCAGTGCTAGAGACCGGGGACAGGGGGCGGACACTGAAGCTTTCTTT. It specifies CSARDRGQGADTEAFF.

This clonotype was seen many times. J is TRBJ2-2 and V is TRBV20-1; D not resolved. V was trimmed by 3 bases and J by 1 base, leaving 6 bases between them. The CDR3 length is 13 residues. Germline-derived CDR1 and CDR2 are DFQATT and SNEGSKA (reference sequence). The CDR3 bases are TGCAGTGCTAGTAGGGAGAACACCGGGGAGCTGTTTTTT. Translation gives CSASRENTGELFF.